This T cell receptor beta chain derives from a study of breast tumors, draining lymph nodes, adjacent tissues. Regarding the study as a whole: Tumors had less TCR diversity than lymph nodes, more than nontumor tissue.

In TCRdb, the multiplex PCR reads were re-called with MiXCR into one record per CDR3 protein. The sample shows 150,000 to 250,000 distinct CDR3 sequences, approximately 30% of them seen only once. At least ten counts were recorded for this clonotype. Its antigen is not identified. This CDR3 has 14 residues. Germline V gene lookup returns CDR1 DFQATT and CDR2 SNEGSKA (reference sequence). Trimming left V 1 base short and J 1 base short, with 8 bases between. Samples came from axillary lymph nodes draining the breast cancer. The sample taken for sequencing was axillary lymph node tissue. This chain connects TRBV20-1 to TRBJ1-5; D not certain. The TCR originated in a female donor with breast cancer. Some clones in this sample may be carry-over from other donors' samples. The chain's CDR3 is CSARGVVSNQPQHF. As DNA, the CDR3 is TGCAGTGCTAGAGGGGTGGTGAGCAATCAGCCCCAGCATTTT.